This TCR beta chain was sequenced in a study of T-cell memory formation after mild COVID-19. Study at large: The study found TCR clusters largely donor specific.

TCRdb re-analysed the 5' RACE reads in MiXCR, keeping a single row per CDR3 protein. The sample lists a few hundred thousand distinct CDR3 sequences; roughly 26% were seen once. Germline values: CDR1 SGHRS, CDR2 YFSETQ. Unmatched junction bases numbered 11, after V lost 7 bases and J lost 4 bases. CDR3 length: 15 residues. This clonotype has at least ten counts. The TCR comes from an adult woman who had mild COVID-19 (a few samples of this study predate the infection). Cell type and time point are not known. The specimen was PBMCs or a T cell subset sorted from them (not recorded which). The rearrangement uses TRBV5-1 and TRBJ2-5; 9 bases are shared with TRBD2. As DNA, the CDR3 is TGCGCCAGCGCGGAGAGTAGCGGGAGAGGAGAGACCCAGTACTTC. Translation gives CASAESSGRGETQYF.